The next 15 T cell receptor beta chains were all read from a single sample in a study of blood T cell repertoires in COVID-19. Sequenced by immunoSEQ multiplex PCR; TCRdb stores in-frame clones only, minus some. The sample shows approximately 5,900 clones, 91% of them seen only once. The sample was peripheral blood. These receptors all stem from a human donor in a cohort sampled during active COVID-19.

This sequence joins TRBV9 and TRBJ1-2; 8 positions agree with TRBD1. CDR1 is SGDLS, CDR2 YYNGEE, per germline. V shed 3 bases, J shed 7 bases, and the junction held 8 bases outside the gene matches. The CDR3 length is 14 residues. This CDR3 reads CASSAIDRGGGYTF. As DNA, the CDR3 is TGTGCCAGCAGCGCTATTGACAGGGGCGGTGGCTACACCTTC.

This clone was counted a single time. V gene TRBV2 combines with J gene TRBJ2-1; perhaps TRBD2 as D (5 bases). Per germline, CDR1 SNHLY and CDR2 FYNNEI. This CDR3 has 17 amino acids. Trimming took off 7 bases at V and 6 bases at J, with 25 bases between the two ends. CDR3 region: CASIWTGNTSPGNEQFF. The CDR3 nucleotides read TGTGCCAGCATCTGGACTGGAAATACCTCCCCGGGCAATGAGCAGTTCTTC.

This chain joins TRBV6-2 or TRBV6-3 and TRBJ2-2, with 9 positions matching TRBD1. J was trimmed by 3 bases and V by 5 bases; bases with no gene match: 10. Germline CDR1 is MNHEY and CDR2 is SVGEGT. The CDR3 runs 17 residues. The CDR3 protein is CASSDPLTGGDTGELFF. DNA for the CDR3: TGTGCCAGCAGTGACCCACTGACAGGGGGAGACACCGGGGAGCTGTTTTTT.

The chain couples TRBV2 to TRBJ1-3; 10 bases are shared with TRBD1. CDR1 and CDR2 (germline): SNHLY, FYNNEI. This CDR3 region has 15 residues. V lost 6 bases, J lost 4 bases, and 6 bases stayed unmatched. The CDR3 DNA reads TGTGCCAGCAGGACAGGGGGCAACCGGGGAAACACCATATATTTT. Residues: CASRTGGNRGNTIYF.

The V and J genes are TRBV29-1 and TRBJ2-1; TRBD2 aligns across 11 bases. Losses at the gene ends were 7 bases for V and 4 bases for J; bases not matched to a gene: 18. The germline CDR1 and CDR2 sequences are SQVTM and ANQGSEA. CDR3 length equals 18 residues. CDR3 amino acids: CSAPSGTSGQKPYNEQFF. The CDR3 nucleotides are TGCAGCGCCCCGTCGGGGACTAGCGGCCAAAAGCCTTACAATGAGCAGTTCTTC.

V and J are TRBV19 and TRBJ2-1; D ambiguous. Germline V gene sequence: CDR1 LNHDA, CDR2 SQIVND (reference sequence). V shed 0 bases and J shed 8 bases, with 2 bases lying between them. The CDR3 consists of 11 residues. The CDR3 nucleotides read TGTGCCAGTAGTATAGACTATGAGCAGTTCTTC. Protein: CASSIDYEQFF.

The chain employs TRBV7-2 and TRBJ2-3; possibly TRBD2 for D (5 bases). This CDR3 is built from 16 residues. The germline CDR1 and CDR2 sequences are SGHTA and FQGNSA. V lost 4 bases, J lost 0 bases, and 14 bases lay in between. CDR3 region: CASSSLAGTSTDTQYF. The CDR3 DNA reads as TGTGCCAGCAGCTCCCTCGCGGGCACTAGCACAGATACGCAGTATTTT.

This clone showed up just once. The chain has TRBV29-1 and TRBJ2-7; perhaps TRBD2 as D (7 bases). V was shortened by 4 bases and J by 0 bases, with 10 bases between the two germline ends. Germline CDR1 reads SQVTM; CDR2 reads ANQGSEA. The CDR3 runs to 13 residues. CDR3 in DNA: TGCAGCGTTGGAGGGGGGGACTCCTACGAGCAGTACTTC. Amino acids: CSVGGGDSYEQYF.

The chain combines TRBV29-1 with TRBJ1-2; D gene ambiguous. V was clipped by 7 bases and J by 8 bases, with 17 bases between them. CDR3 length: 12 residues. Germline loops: CDR1 SQVTM, CDR2 ANQGSEA. Written as DNA, the CDR3 is TGCAGCGCTGATGAGGAGAGTGTCGGCTACACCTTC. Protein product: CSADEESVGYTF. Together with reference TRBV29-1 and TRBJ1-2, the CDR3 gives the full variable domain: SAVISQKPSRDICQRGTSLTIQCQVDSQVTMMFWYRQQPGQSLTLIATANQGSEATYESGFVIDKFPISRPNLTFSTLTVSNMSPEDSSIYLCSADEESVGYTFGSGTRLTVV.

The rearrangement links TRBV6-6 to TRBJ2-7; D might be TRBD2 (8 bases). Trimming left V 5 bases short and J 6 bases short, with 17 bases between. The CDR3 runs 14 residues. Per germline, CDR1 MNHNY and CDR2 SVGAGI (reference sequence). CDR3 protein: CASSPREGAAEQYF. DNA for the CDR3: TGTGCCAGCAGTCCCCGGGAGGGGGCGGCCGAGCAGTACTTC.

The chain is built from TRBV9 and TRBJ2-1, with D possibly matching TRBD2 (6 bases). Trimming shortened V by 3 bases and J by 1 base, and 11 bases separated the two germline ends. The CDR3 is 15 residues long. Germline V gives CDR1 SGDLS, CDR2 YYNGEE. The CDR3 region has the DNA TGTGCCAGCAGCGAGGAGGGGAAGTCCTACAATGAGCAGTTCTTC. Protein sequence: CASSEEGKSYNEQFF.

The chain employs TRBV6-2 or TRBV6-3 and TRBJ2-2, with D possibly matching TRBD1 (5 bases). Trimming stripped 4 bases from V and 0 bases from J, with 21 bases between. Germline values: CDR1 MNHEY, CDR2 SVGEGT. CDR3 length: 19 amino acids. As DNA, the CDR3 is TGTGCCAGCAGTTTTAACAGGATCAGCGTGAGTGCGAACACCGGGGAGCTGTTTTTT. It specifies CASSFNRISVSANTGELFF.

The rearrangement links TRBV6-1 to TRBJ2-3; 9 bases line up with TRBD2. V lost 4 bases to trimming and J lost 0 bases; unmatched junction nucleotides: 5. Germline values: CDR1 MNHNS, CDR2 SASEGT. There are 16 residues in the CDR3. CDR3 nucleotides: TGTGCCAGCAGTGGACTAGCGGTACCTAGCACAGATACGCAGTATTTT. It translates to CASSGLAVPSTDTQYF.

V and J are TRBV6-2 or TRBV6-3 and TRBJ2-3; D not resolved. CDR3 length: 15 residues. Germline values: CDR1 MNHEY, CDR2 SVGEGT. V shed 2 bases and J shed 0 bases, with 9 bases lying between them. CDR3 coding DNA: TGTGCCAGCAGTTACCAGGAAGCTAGCACAGATACGCAGTATTTT. Amino acids: CASSYQEASTDTQYF.

The CDR3 is CASSQDLAADTQYF. The CDR3 nucleotides are TGTGCCAGCAGCCAAGATCTGGCGGCAGATACGCAGTATTTT. This sequence joins TRBV3-1 (or the pseudogene TRBV3-2) and TRBJ2-3; no clear D. CDR3 length equals 14 residues. Per germline, CDR1 LGHDT and CDR2 YNNKEL (reference sequence). V was shortened by 0 bases and J by 4 bases, with 8 bases between the two germline ends.